This T cell receptor (beta chain) was profiled in a study of beta chain features in type 1 diabetes. Study as a whole: The patient and healthy donor groups were comparable for age, gender and cell yields.

Expressed TCRB transcripts got sequenced, as all isolated RNA was reverse transcribed. This table comes from immunoSEQ multiplex PCR, and its TCRdb copy is limited to in-frame clones, with some not included. The data contain roughly 250,000 clones, over 20% of them singletons. Trimming took 2 bases from V and 3 from J; bases not matched to a gene: 1. CDR1 is MNHEY, CDR2 SVGAGI, per germline. This CDR3 comprises 14 residues. This clone was observed a few times. The antigen remains undetermined. Overall study findings and caveats: Short templates might get an advantage during PCR, and this would be equal in patients and controls. Insertions were fewer and deletions more numerous at VDJ junctions in type 1 diabetes patients. TCRB CDR3s from Type 1 diabetes patients were moderately but significantly shorter in all four CD4+ subsets.

The V call is TRBV6-5, the J call TRBJ1-2; the match to TRBD1 covers 9 bases. The sample comprised naive CD4+ T cells from blood. The receptor comes from a woman between 35 and 50 years old with type 1 diabetes. The CDR3, as DNA: TGTGCCAGCAGTTACGGGGACAGGGACTATGGCTACACCTTC. It encodes CASSYGDRDYGYTF.